This T cell receptor (beta chain) was recorded in a study of T cells in Graves' hyperthyroidism and ophthalmopathy. Germline assignment: CDR1 MDHEN and CDR2 SYDVKM. The V end lost 6 bases, the J end lost 7 bases, and 26 bases lay between the germline ends. This CDR3 is built from 17 residues. Amplification yielded TCR beta CDR3 regions, with RNA transcripts as the source. First-round RT-PCR with HTBI primers amplified the TCR CDR3 region. TCRdb recomputed calls from the multiplex PCR reads with MiXCR, one row per CDR3 protein. The sample consists of roughly 160,000 distinct CDR3 sequences, about 9.4% of them appearing once. Newly diagnosed patients aged 18 to 65 had hyperthyroidism of under 2 months' duration. This clonotype occurred many times.

This TCR was recovered from a young woman with Graves' hyperthyroidism that later progressed to Graves' ophthalmopathy. This chain joins TRBV28 and TRBJ2-3; possibly TRBD2 for D (5 bases). Sequenced: blood. The CDR3 DNA sequence: TGTGCCAGCAGCCCATTTCTTCGACGCGTTGAGGGATATACGCAGTATTTT. It specifies CASSPFLRRVEGYTQYF.